Listed below are T cell receptor beta chains from one sample, sequenced in a study of CD8+CD57+ T cells in acquired aplastic anemia. Each CDR3 protein is one row after TCRdb ran MiXCR on the reads. This sample has 170,000 or so distinct CDR3 sequences, with 40% to 60% found just once. Sequences were obtained from sorted CD4+, CD8+, or CD8+CD57+ T cells (not recorded which) from PBMCs. Every receptor here comes from a human donor with aplastic anemia. The CDR3 runs from the conserved cysteine through the conserved F or W. D genes are given only for firm matches. The listing skips clone size in some rows; elsewhere it reads once, few, many or a size class.

d_call	cdr3_length	clone_size	v_call	j_call	cdr3_nt	cdr3_aa
TRBD1	17	many	TRBV10-1	TRBJ1-1	TGCGCCAGCAGTGACCATGGACAGGGGGCGCCCGGCACTGAAGCTTTCTTT	CASSDHGQGAPGTEAFF
-	14	-	TRBV19	TRBJ1-1	TGTGCCAGTAGTATCTGGCTTAGTATACCTGAAGCTTTCTTT	CASSIWLSIPEAFF
TRBD1	15	many	TRBV19	TRBJ1-2	TGTGCCAGTAGTATTTTCGGGACAGGGGGCGGTGGCTACACCTTC	CASSIFGTGGGGYTF
TRBD2	19	many	TRBV7-2	TRBJ2-7	TGTGCCAGCAGCTTACCTTCTTCTACTAGCGGGCTAACCCTCTACGAGCAGTACTTC	CASSLPSSTSGLTLYEQYF
-	15	-	TRBV3-1	TRBJ2-1	TGTGCCAGCAGCCAAGAAAGGGGCTACTACAATGAGCAGTTCTTC	CASSQERGYYNEQFF
-	11	many	TRBV20-1	TRBJ2-2	TGCAGTGCTACCACAGCCGGGGAGCTGTTTTTT	CSATTAGELFF
-	14	-	TRBV10-1	TRBJ2-1	TGCGCCAGCAGTGGGGGGAGCTCCTACAATGAGCAGTTCTTC	CASSGGSSYNEQFF
-	15	once	TRBV2	TRBJ1-3	TGTGCCAGCAGATTCGACAGTCCCTCTGGAAACACCATATATTTT	CASRFDSPSGNTIYF
-	15	once	TRBV25-1	TRBJ1-1	TGTGCCAGCAGTGCCCATCAGGTCACGAACACTGAAGCTTTCTTT	CASSAHQVTNTEAFF
-	13	many	TRBV12-5	TRBJ2-5	TGTGCTAGTGGTTTGTTTACGGAAGAGACCCAGTACTTC	CASGLFTEETQYF
TRBD2	21	-	TRBV12-3/TRBV12-4	TRBJ2-2	TGTGCCAGCAGTTTTCCCGCGCTGAGGACTAGCGGGAGTGGGGACACCGGGGAGCTGTTTTTT	CASSFPALRTSGSGDTGELFF
TRBD1	15	-	TRBV27	TRBJ1-1	TGTGCCAGCAGTTCAGGGACAGGGCTGGACACTGAAGCTTTCTTT	CASSSGTGLDTEAFF
-	13	few	TRBV29-1	TRBJ2-7	TGCAGCGTTGAAGGGACGAGGGCGGCCGAGCAGTACTTC	CSVEGTRAAEQYF
TRBD1	16	-	TRBV24-1	TRBJ2-1	TGTGCCACCAGTGACTCCGGGACAGGGGATCGGAATGAGCAGTTCTTC	CATSDSGTGDRNEQFF
-	16	many	TRBV11-2	TRBJ2-7	TGTGCCAGCAGCTTAGTGGTACAGGGTGGTCTCTACGAGCAGTACTTC	CASSLVVQGGLYEQYF
-	12	few	TRBV20-1	TRBJ2-3	TGCAGTGCTTTGACTAGAGCAGATACGCAGTATTTT	CSALTRADTQYF
-	17	-	TRBV11-1	TRBJ1-2	TGTGCCAGCAGCTTAGCGGGGGGTTTTGGGAATATTCTTGGCTACACCTTC	CASSLAGGFGNILGYTF
-	16	many	TRBV19	TRBJ1-5	TGTGCCAGTAGTGCACCGACAGGTTATAGCAATCAGCCCCAGCATTTT	CASSAPTGYSNQPQHF
-	13	many	TRBV5-1	TRBJ2-1	TGCGCCAGCAGCTTTTACTCCTACAATGAGCAGTTCTTC	CASSFYSYNEQFF
TRBD1	13	-	TRBV5-4	TRBJ1-1	TGTGCCAGCACCTGGACAGGGGGGACTGAAGCTTTCTTT	CASTWTGGTEAFF
-	14	-	TRBV2	TRBJ1-1	TGTGCCAGCACCCTTACAGGGTTCGGGACTGAAGCTTTCTTT	CASTLTGFGTEAFF
-	12	-	TRBV10-2	TRBJ2-7	TGCGCCAGCAGTGAGTCGGCTCGGGGAATTGAGTTC	CASSESARGIEF
-	16	many	TRBV9	TRBJ2-3	TGTGCCAGCAGCGAGGGGGGAGGGGAAGGAACAGATACGCAGTATTTT	CASSEGGGEGTDTQYF
-	14	-	TRBV2	TRBJ1-5	TGTGCCAGCAGCGGGAGCTATAGCAATCAGCCCCAGCATTTT	CASSGSYSNQPQHF
-	15	many	TRBV11-2	TRBJ2-1	TGTGCCAGCAGCGCCCGGAGGGCCTCCTACAATGAGCAGTTCTTC	CASSARRASYNEQFF
-	14	-	TRBV7-6	TRBJ1-1	TGTGCCGGCAGCCCGACGGGAGGGGACACTGAAGCTTTCTTT	CAGSPTGGDTEAFF
-	14	-	TRBV12-3/TRBV12-4	TRBJ1-6	TGTGCCAGCAGTTTAAGGGATTTGAATTCACCCCTCCACTTT	CASSLRDLNSPLHF
TRBD2	17	-	TRBV3-1	TRBJ2-3	TGTGCCAGCAGCCAAATGTACCTAGCGGAGGGCACAGATACGCAGTATTTT	CASSQMYLAEGTDTQYF
-	18	many	TRBV5-1	TRBJ2-6	TGCGCCAGCAGCTCGACAGATGAGATACTTTCTGGGGCCAACGTCCTGACTTTC	CASSSTDEILSGANVLTF
TRBD1	15	-	TRBV19	TRBJ2-1	TGTGCCACCAGGCTGGACAGGTCGACCTACAATGAGCAGTTCTTC	CATRLDRSTYNEQFF
TRBD1	12	-	TRBV6-1	TRBJ2-7	TGTGCCAGCAGCGTTGGGACAGGCGAGCAGCACTTC	CASSVGTGEQHF
-	13	-	TRBV7-9	TRBJ1-1	TGTGCCAGCAGCTTAGCCACGCCGACTGAAGCTTTCTTT	CASSLATPTEAFF
TRBD1	17	once	TRBV20-1	TRBJ1-1	TGCAGTGCTAGAGGAACAGGGGGCCTTCCCATGAACACTGAAGCTTTCTTT	CSARGTGGLPMNTEAFF
-	11	few	TRBV15	TRBJ2-2	TGTGCCACCAGGGGGGTAGGGGAGCTGTTTTTT	CATRGVGELFF
-	11	-	TRBV7-8	TRBJ2-1	TGTGCCTCATCCCTACGCAATGAGCAGATCTTC	CASSLRNEQIF
TRBD1	13	-	TRBV7-9	TRBJ2-3	TGTGCCAGCAGCTTACCCGGGACAGGGACGCAGTATTTT	CASSLPGTGTQYF
TRBD1	13	-	TRBV20-1	TRBJ1-4	TGCAGTGCCATCAGGGGGCCCGATGAAAAACTGTTTTTT	CSAIRGPDEKLFF
-	14	few	TRBV25-1	TRBJ1-5	TGTGCCAGCAGTCGAAGTTATAGCAATCAGCCTCAGCATTTT	CASSRSYSNQPQHF
-	16	many	TRBV4-2	TRBJ1-1	TGTGCCAGCAGCCAAGATGCGGGGTCGATGAACACTGAAGCTTTCTTT	CASSQDAGSMNTEAFF
-	12	few	TRBV7-3	TRBJ2-3	TGTGCCAGCAGCCAATACCCAGATACGCAGTATTTT	CASSQYPDTQYF
-	12	-	TRBV19	TRBJ1-1	TGTGCCAGTAGTTTAGAAGGCAGGGAAGCTTTCTTT	CASSLEGREAFF
-	14	-	TRBV20-1	TRBJ2-5	TGCAGTGCTAAAAGACAGGCCTCACAAGAGACCCAGTACTTC	CSAKRQASQETQYF
TRBD2	19	many	TRBV19	TRBJ2-3	TGTGCCAGTAGTATAGGGAAGCGGGGGGGCCGATCTAGCACAGATACGCAGTATTTT	CASSIGKRGGRSSTDTQYF
-	14	many	TRBV20-1	TRBJ2-7	TGCAGTGCTAGAGATCTCGGGGAGAACTACGAGCAGTACTTC	CSARDLGENYEQYF
TRBD1	16	-	TRBV19	TRBJ2-7	TGTGCCACCGCCAACCCGAAAACAGGGGGCTCCTACGAGCAGTACTTC	CATANPKTGGSYEQYF
TRBD2	17	-	TRBV9	TRBJ2-1	TGTGCCAGCAGCGTAGCGCCTAGCGGGAGAACGCACAATGAGCAGTTCTTC	CASSVAPSGRTHNEQFF
TRBD1	16	many	TRBV4-2	TRBJ2-7	TGTGCCAGCAGCCAAGTTATAGGACAGGGGGCCATCGAGCAGTACTTC	CASSQVIGQGAIEQYF
-	14	-	TRBV20-1	TRBJ2-5	TGCAGTGCTAGACACGGTGCGGCGTATTCGACCCAGTACTTC	CSARHGAAYSTQYF
TRBD1	15	many	TRBV9	TRBJ2-7	TGTGCCAGCAGCGTAGGGGACAGGGGCTCCTACGAGCAGTACTTC	CASSVGDRGSYEQYF
TRBD1	17	-	TRBV20-1	TRBJ2-7	TGCAGTGCTAGAGATTCAGGCAGGGGGACAGCTTCCTACGAGCAGTACTTC	CSARDSGRGTASYEQYF
-	9	-	TRBV19	TRBJ1-1	TGTGCCAGTAGTATCGGAGGTTTCTTT	CASSIGGFF
TRBD2	15	many	TRBV9	TRBJ2-1	TGTGCCAGCAGCGTAGCTGGGACTAGCGGCAATGAGCAGTTCTTC	CASSVAGTSGNEQFF